Below, 18 T cell receptor beta chains from the same sample are listed, as sequenced in a study of regulatory T cells in long-lasting Graves disease. CDR3 regions were amplified by Arm-PCR using iRepertoire HTBI primers to build TCR beta libraries. TCRdb recomputed calls from the multiplex PCR reads with MiXCR, one row per CDR3 protein. The sample consists of 580,000 or so distinct CDR3 sequences, about 16% of them appearing once. As to time point: newly diagnosed GD, antithyroid drugs for less than 3 months. PBMCs were the source of the RNA used for TCR sequencing. These sequences were also reported in another study, on T cells in Graves' hyperthyroidism and ophthalmopathy.

Sequenced here: peripheral blood mononuclear cells (PBMCs), sampled at new diagnosis, from a patient treated with antithyroid drugs. These receptors were taken from a man between 18 and 35 years old with Graves disease.

This clonotype was detected ten times or more. This rearrangement joins TRBV11-3 to TRBJ1-1; TRBD1 might be the D (5 bases). The CDR3 spans 16 residues. V was trimmed by 1 base and J by 4 bases, leaving 16 bases between them. Germline-derived CDR1 and CDR2 are SGHNT and YENEEA. The CDR3 region is CASSLGVGRGATEAFF. The DNA of the CDR3 is TGTGCCAGCAGCTTAGGGGTCGGGAGAGGGGCCACTGAAGCTTTCTTT.

The sample holds many counts of this clonotype. The chain is built from TRBV27 and TRBJ2-1, with 12 bases lining up with TRBD2. Losses at the gene ends were 0 bases for V and 4 bases for J; bases not matched to a gene: 4. Per the germline V gene, CDR1 is MNHEY and CDR2 is SMNVEV (reference sequence). This CDR3 has 17 amino acids. In DNA form, the CDR3 reads TGTGCCAGCAGTTTATCCCCTAGCGGGAGGGTATACAATGAGCAGTTCTTC. It codes for CASSLSPSGRVYNEQFF.

This CDR3 reads CASSYFLSGSGTDTQYF. The CDR3 coding sequence is TGTGCCAGCAGTTACTTCCTCAGCGGGAGCGGCACAGATACGCAGTATTTT. The chain combines TRBV6-2 or TRBV6-3 with TRBJ2-3; TRBD2 aligns across 8 bases. Germline CDR1 MNHEY, CDR2 SVGEGT. V shed 1 base, J shed 1 base, and the junction held 7 bases outside the gene matches. The CDR3 covers 17 residues.

This clonotype was seen many times. The chain has TRBV6-1 and TRBJ2-5; 8 bases align to TRBD2. Germline V gene lookup returns CDR1 MNHNS and CDR2 SASEGT. V was clipped by 6 bases and J by 0 bases; unmatched bases: 3. The CDR3 is 14 residues long. CDR3 DNA: TGTGCCAGCAGGGAGGGACTAGACCAAGAGACCCAGTACTTC. This codes for CASREGLDQETQYF.

This clonotype was detected many times. J is TRBJ2-5 and V is TRBV12-3 or TRBV12-4, with 7 bases identical to TRBD1. Trimming at V came to 5 bases and at J to 5 bases, leaving 14 bases not matched to a gene. The CDR3 is made up of 16 amino acids. The CDR3 sequence is CASSAQGGAVGETQYF. The DNA for the CDR3 is TGTGCCAGCAGTGCCCAAGGGGGCGCGGTAGGGGAGACCCAGTACTTC.

In its sample, this clonotype was seen many times. No DNA is shown, since the ends of the CDR3 on it are uncertain; the CDR3 is the one TCRdb lists. The CDR3 sequence: CASILAGHSYEQYF. This rearrangement joins TRBV6-1 to TRBJ2-7; TRBD1 is the table's D call, not checked against the DNA. The CDR3 adds up to 14 amino acids, both ends counted. CDR1 and CDR2 from the germline V gene are MNHNS and SASEGT.

This clonotype occurred many times. This chain joins TRBV2 and TRBJ1-1; D uncertain. V dropped 8 bases and J dropped 7 bases, with 11 bases sitting between them. The CDR3 totals 11 residues. CDR1 and CDR2 (germline): SNHLY, FYNNEI. This CDR3 is CASCRELEAFF. CDR3 bases: TGTGCCAGCTGCCGGGAGCTTGAAGCTTTCTTT. The full variable domain, rest sourced from reference TRBV2 and TRBJ1-1, is EPEVTQTPSHQVTQMGQEVILRCVPISNHLYFYWYRQILGQKVEFLVSFYNNEISEKSEIFDDQFSVERPDGSNFTLKIRSTKLEDSAMYFCASCRELEAFFGQGTRLTVV.

This clonotype came up many times. V is TRBV28 and J is TRBJ2-7; 9 bases align to TRBD2. The CDR3 runs 13 residues. Germline values: CDR1 MDHEN, CDR2 SYDVKM. V dropped 7 bases and J dropped 5; count of bases not matched to a gene: 6. This chain's CDR3 is CASKRGESHEQYF. CDR3 bases: TGTGCCAGCAAGCGGGGGGAGAGCCACGAGCAGTACTTC.

The chain combines TRBV20-1 with TRBJ1-4, with TRBD1 identical over 7 bases. Germline CDR1 is DFQATT and CDR2 is SNEGSKA (reference sequence). The CDR3 has 14 residues. V lost 4 bases and J lost 6; bases outside the gene matches: 8. CDR3 in amino acids: CSANPTGRDEKLFF. The CDR3 region has the DNA TGCAGTGCTAACCCGACAGGGCGGGATGAAAAACTGTTTTTT.

This clonotype was observed at least ten times. The gene calls are TRBV27 and TRBJ2-5; 9 nucleotides match TRBD2. The CDR3 loop spans 17 amino acids. Germline V lookup: CDR1 MNHEY, CDR2 SMNVEV (reference sequence). The V gene end was trimmed by 6 bases and the J gene end by 2 bases; junction bases not matched to a gene: 13. The CDR3 DNA is TGTGCCAGCAGCTTTCCCCGACTAGCGGAGAGGCAAGAGACCCAGTACTTC. It specifies CASSFPRLAERQETQYF.

This clonotype was counted a few times. The genes are TRBV19 and TRBJ1-2; tentatively, D is TRBD1 (6 bases). The germline V and J ends were trimmed by 5 bases and 4 bases, with 14 bases remaining between them. The CDR3 is 14 residues long. CDR1 and CDR2 from the germline V gene are LNHDA and SQIVND (reference sequence). CDR3 nucleotide sequence: TGTGCCAGTAGTGGCTCGACAGGTACCTATGGCTACACCTTC. Protein: CASSGSTGTYGYTF.

This clonotype has a count of ten or more. The V call is TRBV20-1, the J call TRBJ1-1; tentative D call: TRBD1 (6 bases). The CDR3 length is 17 residues. The germline V and J ends were trimmed by 3 bases and 0 bases, with 20 bases remaining between them. Germline V gene sequence: CDR1 DFQATT, CDR2 SNEGSKA (reference sequence). The CDR3 nucleotides are TGCAGTGCTAGTCCGGCCCACAGGGAAAGCTTGAACACTGAAGCTTTCTTT. The encoded protein is CSASPAHRESLNTEAFF.

This clonotype was counted ten times or more. The V call is TRBV30, the J call TRBJ1-1; 9 positions agree with TRBD1. The CDR3 loop spans 11 amino acids. Germline CDR1 and CDR2: GTSNPN and SVGIG (reference sequence). After removal of 8 bases from V and 4 bases from J, the junction contained 2 bases not matched to a gene. The CDR3 bases are TGTGCCGGGACAGGGACCACTGAAGCTTTCTTT. Amino acid sequence: CAGTGTTEAFF.

In its sample, this clonotype was seen a few times. The chain recombines TRBV6-1 with TRBJ2-1; 11 bases align to TRBD1. Losses at the gene ends were 6 bases for V and 1 base for J; bases not matched to a gene: 5. The CDR3 covers 16 residues. The germline CDR1 and CDR2 sequences are MNHNS and SASEGT. The CDR3 DNA reads as TGTGCCAGCAGGCCTGGGACAGGGGGATCCTACAATGAGCAGTTCTTC. It translates to CASRPGTGGSYNEQFF.

This clonotype was seen at least ten times. The genes are TRBV7-3 and TRBJ2-2, with TRBD2 identical over 14 bases. Germline-derived CDR1 and CDR2 are SGHTA and FQGTGA. After removal of 1 base from V and 3 bases from J, the junction contained 4 bases not matched to a gene. The CDR3 loop spans 18 amino acids. The CDR3 region is CASSLIGTSGRDTGELFF. Here the CDR3 DNA reads TGTGCCAGCAGCTTAATCGGGACTAGCGGGAGAGACACCGGGGAGCTGTTTTTT. The whole variable domain, remainder taken from reference TRBV7-3 and TRBJ2-2, is GAGVSQTPSNKVTEKGKYVELRCDPISGHTALYWYRQSLGQGPEFLIYFQGTGAADDSGLPNDRFFAVRPEGSVSTLKIQRTERGDSAVYLCASSLIGTSGRDTGELFFGEGSRLTVL.

This clonotype appeared a few times. The CDR3 here is CASSQGWELINEQFF. CDR3 nucleotides: TGCGCCAGCAGCCAAGGGTGGGAGTTGATAAATGAGCAGTTCTTC. The chain joins TRBV4-1 to TRBJ2-1, with TRBD2 as a possible D gene (5 bases). The CDR3 spans 15 residues. Germline V lookup: CDR1 MGHRA, CDR2 YSYEKL. V was shortened by 1 base and J by 7 bases, with 14 bases between the two germline ends.

Only a few counts were recorded for this clonotype. This may stem from a read error, because a much larger clone lies one nucleotide away. The chain recombines TRBV2 with TRBJ2-6; a weak D match, TRBD1 (5 bases). The CDR3 is made up of 15 amino acids. CDR1 SNHLY and CDR2 FYNNEI come from the germline V gene. CDR3 sequence reads: CASSEEGNGASVLTF. CDR3 sequence (DNA): TGTGCCAGCAGTGAAGAGGGGAATGGGGCCAGCGTCCTGACTTTC.

There are many counts of this clonotype. This CDR3 is CASSDGTYEQYF. Written as DNA, the CDR3 is TGTGCCAGCAGCGACGGGACCTACGAGCAGTACTTC. The gene calls are TRBV7-9 and TRBJ2-7; maybe TRBD2 (5 bases). The CDR3 loop spans 12 amino acids. Germline-derived CDR1 and CDR2 are SEHNR and FQNEAQ (reference sequence). Trimming pared 5 bases from V and 2 bases from J, leaving 7 bases between.